Below, 10 T cell receptor beta chains from the same sample are listed, as sequenced in a study of identical twins. TCRdb re-analysed the 5' RACE reads in MiXCR, keeping a single row per CDR3 protein. The data contain fewer than 250,000 distinct CDR3 sequences, 15% to 20% of them seen just once; the ten biggest clones take up 35% to 45%. The sample also formed part of further work on T cells expressing NK-cell markers.

Material for sequencing was CD8+ T cells sorted from blood. Receptors originate from a young woman in good health.

This clonotype appeared a few times. This chain uses TRBV9 with TRBJ1-1; TRBD1 is a possible D gene (5 bases). In germline, CDR1 is SGDLS, CDR2 YYNGEE. Trimming took off 3 bases at V and 0 bases at J, with 18 bases between the two ends. CDR3 length: 17 amino acids. The CDR3 here is CASSGTPQEGMNTEAFF. The CDR3 region has the DNA TGTGCCAGCAGCGGAACCCCCCAGGAGGGGATGAACACTGAAGCTTTCTTT. The full variable domain, its missing parts supplied by reference TRBV9 and TRBJ1-1, is DSGVTQTPKHLITATGQRVTLRCSPRSGDLSVYWYQQSLDQGLQFLIQYYNGEERAKGNILERFSAQQFPDLHSELNLSSLELGDSALYFCASSGTPQEGMNTEAFFGQGTRLTVV.

The rearrangement links TRBV28 to TRBJ2-2; D ambiguous. V dropped 2 bases and J dropped 3 bases, with 13 bases sitting between them. The V gene's germline CDR1 is MDHEN and CDR2 SYDVKM. This CDR3 comprises 16 residues. The CDR3 is CASSLTALSHTGELFF. The CDR3 bases are TGTGCCAGCAGTTTAACAGCCCTATCCCACACCGGGGAGCTGTTTTTT.

The CDR3 here is CASSLPSDRTFTGELFF. For the CDR3, the DNA is TGTGCCAGCAGCTTACCTTCGGACAGGACTTTCACCGGGGAGCTGTTTTTT. This rearrangement joins TRBV7-9 to TRBJ2-2; the match to TRBD1 covers 7 bases. The germline V gene encodes CDR1 SEHNR and CDR2 FQNEAQ (reference sequence). This CDR3 contains 17 residues. V was pared by 2 bases and J by 4 bases, with 10 bases of the junction left unmatched.

The genes are TRBV11-2 and TRBJ2-1, with D unclear. CDR3 length: 13 residues. The ends were cut back, 1 base at V and 8 bases at J, with 9 bases in the middle. The germline V gene encodes CDR1 SGHAT and CDR2 FQNNGV. The CDR3 sequence: CASSLVMDDEQFF. The CDR3, as DNA: TGTGCCAGCAGCTTAGTCATGGACGATGAGCAGTTCTTC. Looking up the rest from reference TRBV11-2 and TRBJ2-1 gives the full variable domain: EAGVAQSPRYKIIEKRQSVAFWCNPISGHATLYWYQQILGQGPKLLIQFQNNGVVDDSQLPKDRFSAERLKGVDSTLKIQPAKLEDSAVYLCASSLVMDDEQFFGPGTRLTVL.

The V call is TRBV7-8, the J call TRBJ2-3, with D hard to call. Germline values: CDR1 SGHVS, CDR2 FQNEAQ. Trimming removed 2 bases from V and 6 bases from J, with 15 bases in between. CDR3 length: 15 amino acids. CDR3 coding DNA: TGTGCCAGCAGCTTAACGACGAGTCGTATGGATACGCAGTATTTT. It yields the protein CASSLTTSRMDTQYF.

This chain uses TRBV5-1 with TRBJ2-3; D not resolved. V shed 3 bases and J shed 2 bases, with 13 bases lying between them. The CDR3 extends over 15 amino acids. Germline CDR1 is SGHRS and CDR2 is YFSETQ. CDR3 sequence (DNA): TGCGCCAGCAGCTCCCCGGAGAGCAACACAGATACGCAGTATTTT. It encodes CASSSPESNTDTQYF.

This clonotype turned up a few times. The V gene is TRBV20-1, the J gene TRBJ2-7; D remains unclear. Germline V gene data show CDR1 as DFQATT and CDR2 as SNEGSKA (reference sequence). Trimming removed 0 bases from V and 0 bases from J, with 18 bases in between. The CDR3 is 17 residues long. CDR3 coding DNA: TGCAGTGCTAGAGATCTCGGCGCGGCTTCCAGCTCCTACGAGCAGTACTTC. This gives the protein CSARDLGAASSSYEQYF.

This clonotype was counted between two and nine times. This chain connects TRBV20-1 to TRBJ2-3; the match to TRBD2 covers 9 bases. The CDR3 runs 13 residues. The trim removed 7 bases at V and 6 bases at J, leaving 8 bases unmatched. Per the germline V gene, CDR1 is DFQATT and CDR2 is SNEGSKA (reference sequence). The CDR3 sequence: CSESSSGEDTQYF. In DNA form, the CDR3 reads TGCAGTGAGAGTTCTAGCGGGGAGGATACGCAGTATTTT.

This chain joins TRBV20-1 and TRBJ2-1, with 10 bases aligning to TRBD2. Per the germline V gene, CDR1 is DFQATT and CDR2 is SNEGSKA (reference sequence). This CDR3 comprises 17 residues. Trimming cost V 1 base and J 0 bases; bases outside gene matches: 6. The CDR3 reads CSARAGLAAVSYNEQFF. CDR3 nucleotide sequence: TGCAGTGCTAGAGCAGGACTAGCGGCGGTCTCCTACAATGAGCAGTTCTTC.

In this sample, this clonotype turned up many times. This rearrangement joins TRBV10-2 to TRBJ1-5; D is possibly TRBD1 (5 bases). This CDR3 is built from 10 residues. Trimming left V 8 bases short and J 7 bases short, with 6 bases between. Germline loops: CDR1 WSHSY, CDR2 SAAADI. The CDR3 region is CASGAQPQHF. DNA of the CDR3: TGCGCCAGCGGGGCCCAGCCCCAGCATTTT.